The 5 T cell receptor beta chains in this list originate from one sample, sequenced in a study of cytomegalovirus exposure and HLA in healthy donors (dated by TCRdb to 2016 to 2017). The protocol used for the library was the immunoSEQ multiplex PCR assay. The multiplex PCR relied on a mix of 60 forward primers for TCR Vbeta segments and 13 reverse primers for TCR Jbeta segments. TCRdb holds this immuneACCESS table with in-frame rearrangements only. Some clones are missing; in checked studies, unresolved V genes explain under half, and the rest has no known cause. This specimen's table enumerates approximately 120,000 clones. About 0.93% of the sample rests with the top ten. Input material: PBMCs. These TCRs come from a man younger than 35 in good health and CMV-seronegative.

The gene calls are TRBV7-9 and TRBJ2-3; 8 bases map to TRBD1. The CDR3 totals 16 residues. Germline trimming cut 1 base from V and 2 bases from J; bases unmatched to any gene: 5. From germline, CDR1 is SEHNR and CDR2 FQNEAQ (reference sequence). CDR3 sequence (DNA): TGTGCCAGCAGCTTAGATGGACAGGGCTACACAGATACGCAGTATTTT. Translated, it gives CASSLDGQGYTDTQYF.

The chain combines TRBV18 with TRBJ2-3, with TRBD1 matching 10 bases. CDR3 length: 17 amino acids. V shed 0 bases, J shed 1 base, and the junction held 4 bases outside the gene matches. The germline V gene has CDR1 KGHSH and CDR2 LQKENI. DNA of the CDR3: TGTGCCAGCTCACCACCGACAGGGGGCAGGGGCACAGATACGCAGTATTTT. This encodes CASSPPTGGRGTDTQYF.

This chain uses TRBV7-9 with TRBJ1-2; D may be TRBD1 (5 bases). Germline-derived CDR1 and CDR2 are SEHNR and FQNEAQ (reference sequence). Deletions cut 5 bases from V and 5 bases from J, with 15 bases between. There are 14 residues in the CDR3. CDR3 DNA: TGTGCCAGCAGCCCGGGGGAGGGTGGGTATGGCTACACCTTC. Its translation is CASSPGEGGYGYTF.

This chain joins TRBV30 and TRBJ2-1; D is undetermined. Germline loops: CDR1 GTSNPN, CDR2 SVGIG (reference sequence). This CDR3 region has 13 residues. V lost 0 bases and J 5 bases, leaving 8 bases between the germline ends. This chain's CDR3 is CAWSVLGDNEQFF. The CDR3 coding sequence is TGTGCCTGGAGTGTACTTGGAGACAATGAGCAGTTCTTC.

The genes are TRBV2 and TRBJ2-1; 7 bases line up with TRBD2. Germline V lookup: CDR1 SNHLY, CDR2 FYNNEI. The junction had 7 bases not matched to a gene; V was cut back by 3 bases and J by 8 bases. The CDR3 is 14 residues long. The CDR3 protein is CASSEAGERYEQFF. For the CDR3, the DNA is TGTGCCAGCAGTGAGGCGGGGGAACGATATGAGCAGTTCTTC.